Below, one T cell receptor beta chain is given with its context. Germline-derived CDR1 and CDR2 are SEHNR and FQNEAQ (reference sequence). CDR3 length: 16 amino acids. The J segment lost 2 bases and the V segment lost 1 base, leaving 7 bases of the junction unmatched. These data come from a study of blood T cell repertoires in COVID-19. At the level of the study: There were acute and convalescent COVID-19 samples, and they came from the United States, Italy and Spain. Sources were T cells, B-cell-depleted T cells, or PBMCs; the material itself was cDNA or gDNA.

Original methodology: Amplification of reference gene primers provided the estimated nucleated cell counts. Assay: immunoSEQ multiplex PCR; the TCRdb copy retains only in-frame clones and omits some. V, J and clone size are those of that table, while D and trimming were read from the DNA. The data show approximately 52,000 clones, with 86% seen just once and 1.3% held by the top ten. The gene calls are TRBV7-9 and TRBJ2-5; 7 nucleotides line up with TRBD1. The source is a man in his sixties with acute or convalescent COVID-19. The sequencing input was peripheral blood. This chain's CDR3 is CASSLGFGTVQETQYF. The CDR3 bases are TGTGCCAGCAGCTTAGGGTTCGGGACAGTACAAGAGACCCAGTACTTC.